This paragraph covers one TCR beta chain sequence. The V end lost 6 bases, the J end lost 4 bases, and 8 bases lay between the germline ends. Germline lookup yields CDR1 SQVTM and CDR2 ANQGSEA. This CDR3 spans 11 amino acids. The sample originates from a study of human T cells and chemical hapten exposure. Specified time point: pre-sensitization, week 0. The treatment is: therapeutic diphenylcyclopropenone sensitization with weekly scalp DPC. Per the original data handling: Sampled TCR counts reached a median of approximately 94,000 per sample, with values ranging from 23,224 to 690,600. Using its own MiXCR run on the RACE reads, TCRdb lists one record per CDR3 protein. The V and J calls, along with clone size, are taken from TCRdb and not from the paper's own processing. The sample records under 400,000 distinct CDR3 sequences, around 5.5% being singletons.

The TCR originated in a woman between 45 and 60 years old with alopecia areata. Some clones in this sample may be carry-over from other donors' samples. The rearrangement links TRBV29-1 to TRBJ2-3; D is unresolved. The material sequenced was whole blood, taken in connection with sensitization to the hapten diphenylcyclopropenone (DPC). The CDR3, as DNA: TGCAGCGTGGAGACCGCAGATACGCAGTATTTT. This translates into CSVETADTQYF.